Sequencing of this T cell receptor beta chain was carried out in a study of CD8+ T cells in alopecia areata (dated by TCRdb to the late 2010s). With respect to the entire study: High-throughput TCRbeta sequencing was used to examine T cell clonal expansion in alopecia areata in both the C3H/HeJ mouse model and human patients. immunoSEQ multiplex PCR using 35 Vbeta forward primers and 13 Jbeta reverse primers was used to amplify TCRbeta CDR3 regions. Human TCRbeta sequencing covered scalp tissue and sorted CD4+ and CD8+ peripheral blood T cells from patchy and totalis/universalis alopecia areata patients and healthy controls. The RNA source kit depended on sample type: the PAXgene miRNA kit for fixed scalp, the miRNeasy kit for PBMCs, and the RNeasy kit for mouse skin. Scalp clonality was compared among normal scalp (n=4), patchy alopecia areata scalp (n=8), and alopecia totalis/universalis scalp (n=8).

Peripheral blood and lesional scalp punch biopsies were obtained from patients with alopecia areata. PBMCs were separated by density centrifugation and stained for CD3, CD4 and CD8, after which CD4+ and CD8+ T cells were sorted on a FACSAria. The untreated alopecia areata patients were recruited through a multicenter biomarker study. Blood CD8+ T cells from roughly 5 biomarker-study patients were further sorted into NKG2D-low and NKG2D-high fractions. This clone was observed a few times. The clone's antigen remains unknown. It has no much larger one-base neighbor in the sample; base qualities were not kept. Library method: the immunoSEQ multiplex PCR assay. For TCR sequencing, RNA was extracted from every sample and reverse transcribed into cDNA to serve as template. First-strand cDNA was synthesized using SuperScript III with a 2:1 mix of oligo-dT and random hexamers. A synthetic immune receptor repertoire was used to measure amplification bias, and any remaining bias was corrected computationally. For the original study's pipeline: Raw reads were preprocessed for error removal, and CDR3 was defined according to IMGT conventions as running from the conserved cysteine to phenylalanine. Clonality was computed as 1 minus the Shannon entropy, with the entropy normalized by log2 of the number of productive unique TCRs. Whether each scalp clone was CD4 or CD8 was inferred by checking scalp TCRbeta sequences against the CD4 and CD8 repertoires from sorted blood. TCRdb retrieved this table from immuneACCESS and kept in-frame rearrangements only. Not all clones are present; in checked studies, unresolved V genes account for under half, and no reason is known for the remainder. V and J calls and clone size are as listed in that table; D and trimming were resolved from the DNA. The sample includes approximately 99,000 clones, with under 65% observed a single time. Together, the top ten hold over 20% of the sample.

The investigation overall reported the following: Compared with mice, TCR sequences shared between patients were less clear, possibly partly because of HLA diversity across the patient population. Higher clonality and more expanded CD8+ clones were observed in lesional scalp than in normal scalp, particularly in alopecia totalis/universalis, a finding suggestive of antigenic drive. Unlike mouse skin, where gammadelta T cells dominate, normal human skin contains resident alphabeta T cells that get sequenced too, which complicates analysis of the scalp TCR repertoire.

CDR1 SGHDT and CDR2 YYEEEE are derived from the germline V gene. A distance of 12 bases separates the germline ends of V and J, which lose 4 bases and 3 bases respectively. The CDR3 runs 14 amino acids, cysteine and phenylalanine included. CDR3 DNA is the only sequence kept; it has 42 bases, read in frame from the first base. The rearrangement combines TRBV5-6 with TRBJ2-3; D gene: possibly TRBD1, on 5 matching bases. This receptor was identified in a human donor with alopecia areata. The sequencing input was NKG2D-low CD8+ T cells sorted from blood. The sample's cell subset or site, from its label and the paper: sorted CD8+ NKG2D-low blood T cells. The DNA is as follows: TGTGCCAGCAGCGGGGCGGTTCAAACAGATACGCAGTATTTT. This encodes CASSGAVQTDTQYF.